This T cell receptor beta chain was found in a study of T cell changes during pregnancy in multiple sclerosis. Generated by immunoSEQ multiplex PCR, the TCRdb table keeps only in-frame clones and is missing some. This sample has about 40,000 clones, with more than 85% found just once. The junction had 2 bases not matched to a gene; V was cut back by 2 bases and J by 3 bases. The CDR3 runs to 15 residues. The germline gives CDR1 SGHDT, CDR2 YYEEEE. The specimen comprised CD8+ T cells from peripheral blood mononuclear cells, sampled in the first trimester of pregnancy. The TCR comes from a female donor with multiple sclerosis, enrolled in a pregnancy study. The chain links TRBV5-6 to TRBJ2-2, with 9 positions matching TRBD1. The CDR3 sequence: CASSLGDRDTGELFF. CDR3 nucleotide sequence: TGTGCCAGCAGCTTAGGGGACAGGGACACCGGGGAGCTGTTTTTT.